Listed here are 16 T cell receptor beta chains from one sample, sequenced in a study of T cells in Graves' hyperthyroidism and ophthalmopathy. What was amplified from RNA transcripts were TCR beta CDR3 regions. In the first-round RT-PCR of the TCR CDR3, the HTBI primer set was used. TCRdb reanalysed the multiplex PCR reads using MiXCR and keeps one entry per CDR3 protein. The top ten clones hold approximately 10% of a sample with approximately 400,000 distinct CDR3 sequences, about 14% of them seen once. The specimen was blood. The source is a woman aged 60-70 years with Graves' hyperthyroidism.

This clonotype has just a few counts. J is TRBJ2-7 and V is TRBV7-3; D assignment may be TRBD1 or TRBD2 (5 bases each). Germline values: CDR1 SGHTA, CDR2 FQGTGA. Trimming pared 8 bases from V and 2 bases from J, leaving 19 bases between. CDR3 length: 15 amino acids. The CDR3 DNA reads as TGTGCCAGCCGAACTAGGGGACCCTCGACCTACGAGCAGTACTTC. Translation gives CASRTRGPSTYEQYF.

This clonotype appeared many times. The chain couples TRBV20-1 to TRBJ1-3, with D maybe TRBD1 (5 bases). The CDR3 is 13 residues long. CDR1 DFQATT and CDR2 SNEGSKA come from the germline V gene (reference sequence). The V and J ends lost 6 bases and 4 bases respectively, with 13 bases between them. In DNA form, the CDR3 reads TGCAGTGCCCGCTGGGACGGCGGAAACACCATATATTTT. Its translation: CSARWDGGNTIYF.

In its sample, this clonotype was seen many times. The chain has TRBV11-2 and TRBJ2-7; TRBD2 might be the D (5 bases). Germline lookup yields CDR1 SGHAT and CDR2 FQNNGV. The CDR3 contains 14 residues. Trimming stripped 5 bases from V and 2 bases from J, with 13 bases between. CDR3 sequence reads: CASSPLTGTYEQYF. The CDR3 DNA is TGTGCCAGCAGCCCTCTTACGGGGACCTACGAGCAGTACTTC.

With respect to this clonotype: At one end the junction does not follow the germline gene, possibly because of a read error. V and J are TRBV11-2 and TRBJ2-7; 7 bases line up with TRBD1. Germline loops: CDR1 SGHAT, CDR2 FQNNGV. This CDR3 contains 15 residues. The CDR3 region is CASSTGQDSSCEQYF. As DNA, the CDR3 is TGTGCCAGCAGCACAGGACAGGACAGCTCCTGCGAGCAGTACTTC. Full variable domain (outside the CDR3, taken from reference TRBV11-2 and TRBJ2-7): EAGVAQSPRYKIIEKRQSVAFWCNPISGHATLYWYQQILGQGPKLLIQFQNNGVVDDSQLPKDRFSAERLKGVDSTLKIQPAKLEDSAVYLCASSTGQDSSCEQYFGPGTRLTVT.

The chain employs TRBV6-1 and TRBJ1-4; D remains ambiguous. The CDR3 has 13 amino acids. Trimming stripped 11 bases from V and 2 bases from J, with 12 bases between. The V gene's germline CDR1 is MNHNS and CDR2 SASEGT. CDR3 bases: TGTGCCGGCTATGACATCACTAATGAAAAACTGTTTTTT. Translating gives CAGYDITNEKLFF.

This clonotype came up many times. This chain joins TRBV11-3 and TRBJ2-7; TRBD1 agrees at 8 bases. Looked up from germline, CDR1 is SGHNT and CDR2 is YENEEA. Trimming removed 5 bases from V and 2 bases from J; junction bases left unmatched: 11. This CDR3 has 16 amino acids. In nucleotides, the CDR3 is TGTGCCAGCAGCATTGCCAGGGGGCTAAGTACCTACGAGCAGTACTTC. Protein: CASSIARGLSTYEQYF.

The chain links TRBV9 to TRBJ2-1; the match to TRBD2 covers 11 bases. The junction had 6 bases not matched to a gene; V was cut back by 4 bases and J by 9 bases. The germline gives CDR1 SGDLS, CDR2 YYNGEE. CDR3 length: 14 amino acids. CDR3 protein: CASSTGTSGIEQFF. The CDR3 DNA is TGTGCCAGCAGCACCGGGACTAGCGGAATTGAGCAGTTCTTC.

This clonotype has at least ten counts. The V gene is TRBV6-1, the J gene TRBJ2-1, with TRBD2 as a possible D gene (6 bases). This CDR3 region has 14 residues. Germline values: CDR1 MNHNS, CDR2 SASEGT. The ends were cut back, 5 bases at V and 6 bases at J, with 14 bases in the middle. CDR3 nucleotides: TGTGCCAGCAGTAGGGCTAGCGTAAGCAATGAGCAGTTCTTC. Protein sequence: CASSRASVSNEQFF.

As for this clonotype: A single base separates this from a much larger clone, so it may be a read error. The genes are TRBV6-2 or TRBV6-3 and TRBJ2-7; D is possibly TRBD1 (5 bases). The CDR3 length is 15 residues. With 0 bases removed from V and 9 bases from J, the gap between germline ends came to 18 bases. The germline gives CDR1 MNHEY, CDR2 SVGEGT. This chain's CDR3 is CASSYSRQLGDGQYF. DNA of the CDR3: TGTGCCAGCAGTTACTCGAGACAGCTGGGCGACGGGCAGTACTTC.

This clonotype was observed at least ten times. The chain couples TRBV7-9 to TRBJ2-5, with TRBD1 matching 8 bases. J gave up 5 bases and V 4 bases, and 3 bases lay outside the gene matches. The CDR3 loop spans 13 amino acids. From germline, CDR1 is SEHNR and CDR2 FQNEAQ (reference sequence). Here the CDR3 reads CASSSRTGETQYF. CDR3 in DNA: TGTGCCAGCAGCTCCAGGACAGGGGAGACCCAGTACTTC.

This clonotype was seen repeatedly, ten times or more. The rearrangement joins TRBV7-8 to TRBJ1-5; 8 bases match TRBD1. V lost 5 bases, J lost 6 bases, and 9 bases stayed unmatched. CDR1 SGHVS and CDR2 FQNEAQ come from the germline V gene. The length of the CDR3 is 15 residues. In DNA, the CDR3 is TGTGCCAGCAGCCCTGTGGACAGGGTAGTTCAGCCCCAGCATTTT. Translated: CASSPVDRVVQPQHF.

This sequence joins TRBV11-1 and TRBJ2-1; 12 bases align to TRBD2. V was clipped by 5 bases and J by 5 bases; unmatched bases: 7. The CDR3 is 16 residues long. Germline CDR1 reads SGHAT; CDR2 reads FQDESV (reference sequence). The CDR3 DNA is TGTGCCAGCAGCCCCTGGACTAGCGGGACCCACAATGAGCAGTTCTTC. This sequence encodes CASSPWTSGTHNEQFF.

This clonotype has at least ten counts. The rearrangement uses TRBV7-8 and TRBJ2-1; D may be TRBD2 (5 bases). The germline V gene has CDR1 SGHVS and CDR2 FQNEAQ. There are 15 residues in the CDR3. V was pared by 0 bases and J by 5 bases, with 11 bases between. This chain's CDR3 is CASSLAGASNNEQFF. The CDR3 coding sequence is TGTGCCAGCAGCTTAGCGGGAGCAAGCAACAATGAGCAGTTCTTC.

This clonotype occurred many times. The CDR3 spells CASSLGMGKGTGELFF. The CDR3, as DNA: TGCGCCAGCAGCTTGGGAATGGGCAAAGGGACCGGGGAGCTGTTTTTT. The chain links TRBV5-1 to TRBJ2-2; D gene ambiguous. Trimming pared 0 bases from V and 5 bases from J, leaving 14 bases between. CDR1 SGHRS and CDR2 YFSETQ come from the germline V gene. This CDR3 region has 16 residues.

This clonotype was recorded at least ten times. The V gene is TRBV11-2, the J gene TRBJ2-5, with TRBD1 identical over 8 bases. The length of the CDR3 is 16 residues. V dropped 0 bases and J dropped 4; count of bases not matched to a gene: 7. Germline V gene sequence: CDR1 SGHAT, CDR2 FQNNGV. The CDR3 is CASSLDSGGAGETQYF. CDR3 in DNA: TGTGCCAGCAGCTTAGACTCAGGGGGCGCTGGAGAGACCCAGTACTTC.

V gene TRBV7-9 combines with J gene TRBJ1-4; D is perhaps TRBD1 (5 bases). Trimming cost V 4 bases and J 3 bases, with 12 bases left between them. The germline CDR1 and CDR2 sequences are SEHNR and FQNEAQ (reference sequence). The CDR3 is 15 amino acids. The CDR3 protein is CASSYRGSANEKLFF. For the CDR3, the DNA is TGTGCCAGCAGCTACCGGGGGTCAGCTAATGAAAAACTGTTTTTT. The variable domain in full, with the rest retrieved from reference TRBV7-9 and TRBJ1-4, is DTGVSQNPRHKITKRGQNVTFRCDPISEHNRLYWYRQTLGQGPEFLTYFQNEAQLEKSRLLSDRFSAERPKGSFSTLEIQRTEQGDSAMYLCASSYRGSANEKLFFGSGTQLSVL.